This T cell receptor (beta chain) derives from a study of esophageal squamous cell carcinoma under preoperative chemotherapy. Concerning this clonotype: Its specificity is not known. At one boundary the junction diverges from the germline segment, which might be a read error.

Per germline, CDR1 MNHNS and CDR2 SASEGT. The CDR3 totals 14 residues. Study-level results: Peripheral T cells migrating into the tumor appeared to partly supply post-treatment tumor-infiltrating lymphocytes. After chemotherapy, TCR diversity rose significantly in peripheral T cells but not in tumor-infiltrating lymphocytes.

Time point specified: after preoperative PTX-NDP chemotherapy. Before surgery, patients were given preoperative paclitaxel-nedaplatin chemotherapy. One entry per CDR3 protein, called by TCRdb with MiXCR from the PCR reads. The repertoire holds some 30,000 distinct CDR3 sequences, with approximately 55% as singletons. Sample collection occurred from a patient given preoperative chemotherapy. This receptor was obtained from a human donor with esophageal squamous cell carcinoma. The donor label of this sample is uncertain. This chain joins TRBV6-1 and TRBJ2-3, with D perhaps matching TRBD2 (6 bases). The CDR3 DNA sequence: TGTGCCAGCAGTCGGGGACTTGACGTCGATACGCAGTATTTC. Amino acids: CASSRGLDVDTQYF.